The rows below give T cell receptor beta chains drawn from one sample of a study of T-cell memory formation after mild COVID-19. TCRdb processed the 5' RACE reads anew with MiXCR; each CDR3 protein has one entry. The top ten hold 12% of the sample, which has more than 400,000 distinct CDR3 sequences, roughly 18% seen once. The specimen was PBMCs or a T cell subset sorted from them (not recorded which). The source of these receptors is an adult woman who had mild COVID-19 (a few samples of this study predate the infection). Cell type and time point are not known. Each CDR3 is given with its conserved first and last residue. Each record gives: V gene, J gene, clone size, D gene, CDR3 protein, CDR3 DNA. D genes are given only for firm matches. Not every row has a clone size; where given, it reads once, few, many or a size class.

V gene: TRBV20-1; J gene: TRBJ2-2; clone size: .; D gene: .; CDR3 protein: CSARSGAGVTGTGELFF; CDR3 DNA: TGCAGTGCTCGATCCGGGGCAGGGGTCACCGGCACCGGGGAGCTGTTTTTT
V gene: TRBV5-1; J gene: TRBJ2-1; clone size: .; D gene: .; CDR3 protein: CASSVGETYNEQFF; CDR3 DNA: TGCGCCAGCAGCGTAGGGGAGACCTACAATGAGCAGTTCTTC
V gene: TRBV6-5; J gene: TRBJ2-7; clone size: .; D gene: .; CDR3 protein: CASSYSWGHGEQYF; CDR3 DNA: TGTGCCAGCAGTTACTCGTGGGGGCATGGCGAGCAGTACTTC
V gene: TRBV20-1; J gene: TRBJ2-1; clone size: .; D gene: .; CDR3 protein: CSARDRGLGGPDNEQFF; CDR3 DNA: TGCAGTGCTAGAGATAGGGGCCTTGGGGGCCCCGACAATGAGCAGTTCTTC
V gene: TRBV7-6; J gene: TRBJ1-1; clone size: .; D gene: .; CDR3 protein: CASSKTGSAEAFF; CDR3 DNA: TGTGCCAGCAGCAAAACAGGGAGCGCTGAAGCTTTCTTT
V gene: TRBV7-2; J gene: TRBJ2-3; clone size: few; D gene: TRBD2; CDR3 protein: CASSLAGTSGDTQYF; CDR3 DNA: TGTGCCAGCAGCTTAGCGGGGACTAGCGGAGATACGCAGTATTTT
V gene: TRBV5-6; J gene: TRBJ2-1; clone size: few; D gene: .; CDR3 protein: CASSWTIGTEYNEQFF; CDR3 DNA: TGTGCCAGCAGCTGGACAATTGGGACCGAATACAATGAGCAGTTCTTC
V gene: TRBV28; J gene: TRBJ2-1; clone size: .; D gene: TRBD2; CDR3 protein: CASSSLGTSGPNEQFF; CDR3 DNA: TGTGCCAGCAGTTCACTTGGGACTAGCGGCCCCAATGAGCAGTTCTTC
V gene: TRBV10-3; J gene: TRBJ2-5; clone size: few; D gene: .; CDR3 protein: CAISEFGETQYF; CDR3 DNA: TGTGCCATCAGTGAATTCGGGGAGACCCAGTACTTC
V gene: TRBV7-8; J gene: TRBJ1-1; clone size: few; D gene: TRBD1; CDR3 protein: CASSFPGTAINTEAFF; CDR3 DNA: TGTGCCAGCAGCTTTCCCGGGACAGCCATCAACACTGAAGCTTTCTTT
V gene: TRBV30; J gene: TRBJ1-1; clone size: .; D gene: .; CDR3 protein: CAWSVTWMNTEAFF; CDR3 DNA: TGTGCCTGGAGTGTAACATGGATGAACACTGAAGCTTTCTTT
V gene: TRBV12-3/TRBV12-4; J gene: TRBJ2-3; clone size: .; D gene: TRBD2; CDR3 protein: CASSLWRGGTDTQYF; CDR3 DNA: TGTGCCAGCAGTTTATGGCGGGGGGGAACAGATACGCAGTATTTT